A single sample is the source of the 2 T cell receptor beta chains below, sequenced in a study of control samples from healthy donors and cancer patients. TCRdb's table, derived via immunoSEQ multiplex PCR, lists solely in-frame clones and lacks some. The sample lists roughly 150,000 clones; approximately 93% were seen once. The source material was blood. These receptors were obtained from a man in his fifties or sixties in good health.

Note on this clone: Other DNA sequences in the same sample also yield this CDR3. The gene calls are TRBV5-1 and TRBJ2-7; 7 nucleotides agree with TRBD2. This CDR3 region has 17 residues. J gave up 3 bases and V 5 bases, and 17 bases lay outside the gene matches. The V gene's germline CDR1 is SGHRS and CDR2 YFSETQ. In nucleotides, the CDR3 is TGCGCCAGCAGTTATCCTAGGGATTTAGGGACTATCTACGAGCAGTACTTC. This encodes CASSYPRDLGTIYEQYF.

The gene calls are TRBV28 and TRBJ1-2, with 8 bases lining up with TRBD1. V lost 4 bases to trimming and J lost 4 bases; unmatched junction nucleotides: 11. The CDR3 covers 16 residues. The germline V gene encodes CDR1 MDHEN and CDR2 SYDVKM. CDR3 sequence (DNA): TGTGCCAGCAGTTGGGGGATGGGACAGGCGGGCTATGGCTACACCTTC. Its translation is CASSWGMGQAGYGYTF.